This passage covers 12 T cell receptor beta chains from one sample sequenced in a study of shared clonotypes between healthy human individuals. Profiling relied on immunoSEQ multiplex PCR, and the TCRdb table lists in-frame clones only, not all of them. Of some 630,000 clones in the sample, 60% to 80% were seen once. The specimen sequenced was memory CD4+ T cells sorted from blood. Subset in this sample: CD45RA-negative fraction. The receptor set was obtained from a woman in her twenties or thirties in good health.

This chain links TRBV19 with TRBJ2-2, with 9 bases lining up with TRBD1. The CDR3 covers 15 residues. Germline V gene lookup returns CDR1 LNHDA and CDR2 SQIVND (reference sequence). Losses at the gene ends were 3 bases for V and 3 bases for J; bases not matched to a gene: 2. The CDR3 loop is CASSMGTGHTGELFF. Written as DNA, the CDR3 is TGTGCCAGTAGTATGGGGACAGGGCACACCGGGGAGCTGTTTTTT.

Worth noting for this clone: A far larger clone is only one base removed, so a read error is likely. This chain joins TRBV27 and TRBJ2-7; TRBD2 agrees at 9 bases. This CDR3 contains 15 residues. Trimming cost V 5 bases and J 6 bases; bases outside gene matches: 11. From germline, CDR1 is MNHEY and CDR2 SMNVEV (reference sequence). CDR3 sequence: CASSLDGGGGSEQYF. The CDR3 DNA sequence: TGTGCCAGCAGTCTCGACGGCGGGGGGGGTAGCGAGCAGTACTTC.

The J gene is TRBJ2-5, the V gene TRBV4-1; tentative D call: TRBD2 (5 bases). The DNA matches TRBJ2-7 better at its end, which makes the J call doubtful. The CDR3 length is 16 residues. CDR1 and CDR2 (germline): MGHRA, YSYEKL. The CDR3 spells CASSQDPAESSYEQYF. As DNA, the CDR3 is TGCGCCAGCAGCCAAGATCCAGCGGAGAGCTCCTACGAGCAGTACTTC.

This clone was recorded only once. V usage is TRBV29-1 and J usage is TRBJ2-1, with 13 bases aligning to TRBD2. This CDR3 has 20 amino acids. Unmatched junction bases numbered 17, after V lost 4 bases and J lost 2 bases. Germline V gene sequence: CDR1 SQVTM, CDR2 ANQGSEA. CDR3 nucleotide sequence: TGCAGCGTTGTCTGGGTGGGACTAGCGGGAACCCATTGGACCTACAATGAGCAGTTCTTC. Amino acid sequence: CSVVWVGLAGTHWTYNEQFF.

V usage is TRBV28 and J usage is TRBJ2-7, with 7 nucleotides matching TRBD1. CDR3 length: 14 amino acids. CDR1 and CDR2 from the germline V gene are MDHEN and SYDVKM. J was trimmed by 3 bases and V by 5 bases; bases with no gene match: 7. Here the CDR3 DNA reads TGTGCCAGCAGTGTGACAGGGTTACGCTACGAGCAGTACTTC. Residues: CASSVTGLRYEQYF.

J is TRBJ1-2 and V is TRBV7-9, with TRBD1 matching 7 bases. In germline, CDR1 is SEHNR, CDR2 FQNEAQ (reference sequence). Trimming removed 5 bases from V and 4 bases from J; junction bases left unmatched: 10. CDR3 length equals 15 residues. The DNA of the CDR3 is TGTGCCAGCAGCCAGACAGGGCGGGTGAGCTATGGCTACACCTTC. Amino acid sequence: CASSQTGRVSYGYTF.

This chain connects TRBV5-6 to TRBJ2-5; D is unclear. The germline gives CDR1 SGHDT, CDR2 YYEEEE. Trimming cost V 1 base and J 0 bases, with 4 bases left between them. This CDR3 is 13 amino acids long. CDR3 in DNA: TGTGCCAGCAGCTTGCAGTACCAAGAGACCCAGTACTTC. It specifies CASSLQYQETQYF.

CDR3 sequence (DNA): TGTGCCAGCAGTTATCCGGGGGCCTACTATGGCTACACCTTC. Translating it yields CASSYPGAYYGYTF. The chain combines TRBV6-6 with TRBJ1-2; D is perhaps TRBD1 (6 bases). The V end was cut by 3 bases, the J end by 3 bases, with 11 bases between. Germline lookup yields CDR1 MNHNY and CDR2 SVGAGI (reference sequence). The CDR3 covers 14 residues.

Remarks on this clone: Different DNA sequences within this sample yield the same CDR3. The chain couples TRBV5-1 to TRBJ2-1; 10 nucleotides align to TRBD2. Germline trimming cut 5 bases from V and 4 bases from J; bases unmatched to any gene: 6. Germline V CDR1 and CDR2: SGHRS, YFSETQ. The CDR3 has 15 residues. The CDR3 nucleotides read TGCGCCAGCAGTACTACTAGCGGGGCATACAATGAGCAGTTCTTC. It encodes CASSTTSGAYNEQFF.

The table lists this clone with a few counts. The gene calls are TRBV7-2 and TRBJ1-2, with a weak D call TRBD1 (5 bases). This CDR3 is 15 amino acids long. Per germline, CDR1 SGHTA and CDR2 FQGNSA. Trimming shortened V by 5 bases and J by 3 bases, and 16 bases separated the two germline ends. The DNA for the CDR3 is TGTGCCAGCAGCCCCCGCTTCGGGGCAGACTATGGCTACACCTTC. It yields the protein CASSPRFGADYGYTF.

There are a few counts of this clone. The sample contains more than one DNA sequence encoding this CDR3. V and J are TRBV6-1 and TRBJ1-1; TRBD1 is a possible D gene (6 bases). Germline loops: CDR1 MNHNS, CDR2 SASEGT. Trimming left V 6 bases short and J 1 base short, with 9 bases between. The CDR3 sequence is 13 residues long. CDR3 amino acids: CASRRGGNTEAFF. Written as DNA, the CDR3 is TGTGCCAGCAGGCGAGGGGGGAACACTGAAGCTTTCTTT.

V is TRBV11-3 and J is TRBJ2-2; D gene uncertain. Trimming shortened V by 4 bases and J by 4 bases, and 7 bases separated the two germline ends. In germline, CDR1 is SGHNT, CDR2 YENEEA. This CDR3 is 13 amino acids long. The CDR3: CASSSMGTGELFF. The CDR3 region has the DNA TGTGCCAGCAGCTCCATGGGCACCGGGGAGCTGTTTTTT.